A single sample gave rise to the 13 T cell receptor beta chains below, sequenced in a study of neurological immune-mediated disorders. A single record per CDR3 protein comes from TCRdb applying MiXCR to the 5' RACE reads. Of 50,000 to 70,000 distinct CDR3 sequences in the sample, 2.5% were seen once. Sequencing used PBMCs. The receptor source for this set is a man in his fifties with multiple sclerosis.

This clonotype was recorded at least ten times. The rearrangement joins TRBV29-1 to TRBJ1-5; a weak D match, TRBD1 (5 bases). This CDR3 is built from 12 residues. V was cut by 6 bases and J by 9 bases, with 15 bases left in between. Germline loops: CDR1 SQVTM, CDR2 ANQGSEA. The CDR3 reads CSVQGGAGPQHF. The CDR3 DNA follows: TGCAGCGTCCAGGGAGGGGCCGGGCCCCAGCATTTT.

In this sample, this clonotype turned up many times. The V call is TRBV6-5, the J call TRBJ1-1, with 8 bases aligning to TRBD1. Trimming removed 7 bases from V and 12 bases from J; junction bases left unmatched: 7. The CDR3 spans 11 residues. Germline V gene lookup returns CDR1 MNHEY and CDR2 SVGAGI. The CDR3 region has the DNA TGTGCCAGCAAAGGACAGGGAGGTTCTTTCTTT. Translating it yields CASKGQGGSFF.

This clonotype occurred many times. This chain joins TRBV12-3 or TRBV12-4 and TRBJ2-3, with TRBD1 matching 12 bases. J lost 3 bases, V lost 6 bases, and 4 bases had no gene match. The CDR3 spans 15 residues. The CDR3 DNA reads TGTGCCAGCAGCTCGGGACAGGGGGCAACAGATACGCAGTATTTT. Translated: CASSSGQGATDTQYF.

This clonotype occurred many times. The V call is TRBV12-3 or TRBV12-4, the J call TRBJ1-1, with a tentative D call TRBD1 (5 bases). Trimming took off 2 bases at V and 0 bases at J, with 7 bases between the two ends. This CDR3 has 14 residues. The CDR3 DNA sequence: TGTGCCAGCAGTTTAAAGGGGCTGAACACTGAAGCTTTCTTT. Translation gives CASSLKGLNTEAFF.

This clonotype was seen at least ten times. The V and J genes are TRBV15 and TRBJ1-2; TRBD1 agrees at 8 bases. This CDR3 has 14 amino acids. Per the germline V gene, CDR1 is LNHNV and CDR2 is YYDKDF (reference sequence). Trimming took 3 bases from V and 7 from J; bases not matched to a gene: 7. The CDR3 protein is CATSRGQAFGGYTF. The CDR3 bases are TGTGCCACCAGCAGGGGACAGGCCTTTGGTGGCTACACCTTC.

This clonotype has ten or more counts. CDR3: CASSLYPGAYEQYF. CDR3 DNA sequence: TGTGCCAGCAGCTTATATCCGGGGGCCTACGAGCAGTACTTC. The chain is built from TRBV5-6 and TRBJ2-7; tentatively, D is TRBD2 (6 bases). The CDR3 has 14 amino acids. Trimming stripped 2 bases from V and 2 bases from J, with 11 bases between. CDR1 SGHDT and CDR2 YYEEEE come from the germline V gene.

This clonotype was counted ten times or more. This chain connects TRBV12-3 or TRBV12-4 to TRBJ1-6; D unresolved. The V end was cut by 2 bases, the J end by 5 bases, with 7 bases between. The CDR3 totals 14 residues. The DNA of the CDR3 is TGTGCCAGCAGTTTATTACGTAATAATTCACCCCTCCACTTT. It codes for CASSLLRNNSPLHF.

This clonotype was detected ten times or more. This chain joins TRBV7-2 and TRBJ2-7; D ambiguous. CDR3 length: 12 residues. V gave up 5 bases and J gave up 6 bases, with 11 bases separating them. Per the germline V gene, CDR1 is SGHTA and CDR2 is FQGNSA. The CDR3 loop is CASSLGYPEQYF. CDR3 in DNA: TGTGCCAGCAGCCTCGGGTACCCCGAGCAGTACTTC. The complete variable domain, with remaining parts taken from reference TRBV7-2 and TRBJ2-7, reads GAGVSQSPSNKVTEKGKDVELRCDPISGHTALYWYRQSLGQGLEFLIYFQGNSAPDKSGLPSDRFSAERTGGSVSTLTIQRTQQEDSAVYLCASSLGYPEQYFGPGTRLTVT.

The sample holds many counts of this clonotype. J is TRBJ2-3 and V is TRBV5-5; tentative D call: TRBD1 (6 bases). Germline loops: CDR1 SGHKS, CDR2 YYEKEE (reference sequence). Trimming shortened V by 5 bases and J by 0 bases, and 13 bases separated the two germline ends. This CDR3 comprises 15 residues. CDR3 protein: CASSPQGFSTDTQYF. CDR3 DNA sequence: TGTGCCAGCAGTCCACAGGGATTTAGCACAGATACGCAGTATTTT. Full variable domain (remainder filled in from reference TRBV5-5 and TRBJ2-3): DAGVTQSPTHLIKTRGQQVTLRCSPISGHKSVSWYQQVLGQGPQFIFQYYEKEERGRGNFPDRFSARQFPNYSSELNVNALLLGDSALYLCASSPQGFSTDTQYFGPGTRLTVL.

This clonotype was recorded at least ten times. The rearrangement links TRBV7-7 to TRBJ2-3, with D hard to call. Trimming cost V 2 bases and J 5 bases, with 8 bases left between them. CDR1 SSHAT and CDR2 FNYEAQ come from the germline V gene (reference sequence). CDR3 size: 13 residues. CDR3 nucleotides: TGTGCCAGCAGCTTAATTGAGCTAGATACGCAGTATTTT. The encoded protein is CASSLIELDTQYF.

There are many counts of this clonotype. The chain couples TRBV14 to TRBJ1-4; the D gene is possibly TRBD1 (6 bases). Germline loops: CDR1 SGHDN, CDR2 FVKESK. CDR3 length: 13 residues. Trimming pared 3 bases from V and 8 bases from J, leaving 10 bases between. Here the CDR3 reads CASSQRGKEKLFF. DNA of the CDR3: TGTGCCAGCAGCCAGAGGGGGAAGGAAAAACTGTTTTTT.

This clonotype was counted ten times or more. The rearrangement joins TRBV20-1 to TRBJ2-7; 7 bases are shared with TRBD2. CDR3 length: 13 residues. V lost 7 bases, J lost 0 bases, and 6 bases stayed unmatched. CDR1 is DFQATT and CDR2 is SNEGSKA in the germline V gene (reference sequence). The CDR3 region is CSGLGGSSYEQYF. The CDR3 bases are TGCAGTGGTCTGGGGGGGAGCTCCTACGAGCAGTACTTC.

This clonotype was observed at least ten times. The chain carries TRBV20-1 and TRBJ2-1, with D uncertain. V lost 6 bases and J 4 bases, leaving 13 bases between the germline ends. The CDR3 contains 13 residues. Per germline, CDR1 DFQATT and CDR2 SNEGSKA (reference sequence). The DNA for the CDR3 is TGCAGTGCCCTCCGGGTTACTTACAATGAGCAGTTCTTC. Amino acids: CSALRVTYNEQFF.